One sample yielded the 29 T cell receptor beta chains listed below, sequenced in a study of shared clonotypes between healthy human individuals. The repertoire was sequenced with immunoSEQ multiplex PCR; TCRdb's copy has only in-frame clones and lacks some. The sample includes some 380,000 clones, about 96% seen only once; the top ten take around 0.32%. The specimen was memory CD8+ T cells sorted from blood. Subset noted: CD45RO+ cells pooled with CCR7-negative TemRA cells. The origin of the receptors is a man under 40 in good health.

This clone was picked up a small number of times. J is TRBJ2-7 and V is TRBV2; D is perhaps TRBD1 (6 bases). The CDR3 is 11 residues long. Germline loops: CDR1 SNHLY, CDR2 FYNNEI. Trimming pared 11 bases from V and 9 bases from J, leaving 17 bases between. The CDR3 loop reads CAATGPLGQYF. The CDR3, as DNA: TGTGCCGCGACAGGACCGTTAGGGCAGTACTTC.

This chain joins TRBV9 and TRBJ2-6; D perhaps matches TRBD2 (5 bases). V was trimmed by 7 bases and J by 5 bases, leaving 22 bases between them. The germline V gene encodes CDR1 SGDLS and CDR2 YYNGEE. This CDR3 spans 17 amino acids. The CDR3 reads CASRTGLKQSRANVLTF. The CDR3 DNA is TGTGCCAGCCGGACTGGGCTCAAACAAAGTCGGGCCAACGTCCTGACTTTC.

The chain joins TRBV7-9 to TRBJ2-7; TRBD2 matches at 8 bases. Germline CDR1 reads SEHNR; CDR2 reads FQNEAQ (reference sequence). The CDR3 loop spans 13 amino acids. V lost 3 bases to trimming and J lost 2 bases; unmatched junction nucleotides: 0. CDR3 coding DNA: TGTGCCAGCAGCTTCGGGAGGGCCTACGAGCAGTACTTC. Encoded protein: CASSFGRAYEQYF.

CDR3 loop: CASSAGTGNQPQHF. In DNA form, the CDR3 reads TGTGCCAGCAGTGCCGGGACAGGCAATCAGCCCCAGCATTTT. The rearrangement joins TRBV6-5 to TRBJ1-5, with 7 bases identical to TRBD1. V shed 5 bases, J shed 2 bases, and the junction held 3 bases outside the gene matches. Germline V gene data show CDR1 as MNHEY and CDR2 as SVGAGI. The CDR3 totals 14 residues.

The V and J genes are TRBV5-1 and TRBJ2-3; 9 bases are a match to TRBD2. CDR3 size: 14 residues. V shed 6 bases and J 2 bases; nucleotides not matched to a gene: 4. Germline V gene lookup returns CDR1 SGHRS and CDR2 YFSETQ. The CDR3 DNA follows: TGCGCCAGCACCCCTAGCGGGAACACAGATACGCAGTATTTT. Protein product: CASTPSGNTDTQYF.

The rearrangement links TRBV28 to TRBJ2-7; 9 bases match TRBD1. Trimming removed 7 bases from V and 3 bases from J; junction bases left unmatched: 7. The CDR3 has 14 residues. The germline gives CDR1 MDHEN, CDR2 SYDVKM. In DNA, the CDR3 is TGTGCCAGCATCTCCGGGACAGGGAACTACGAGCAGTACTTC. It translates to CASISGTGNYEQYF.

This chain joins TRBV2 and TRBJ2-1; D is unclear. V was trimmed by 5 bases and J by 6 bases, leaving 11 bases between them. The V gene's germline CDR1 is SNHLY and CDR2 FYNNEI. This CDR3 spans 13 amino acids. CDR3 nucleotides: TGTGCCAGCAGTATAGAGAGATTCAATGAGCAGTTCTTC. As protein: CASSIERFNEQFF.

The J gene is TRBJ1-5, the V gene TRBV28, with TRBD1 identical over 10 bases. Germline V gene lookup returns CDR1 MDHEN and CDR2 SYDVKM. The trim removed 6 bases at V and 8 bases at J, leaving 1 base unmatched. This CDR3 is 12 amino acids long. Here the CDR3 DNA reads TGTGCCAGCAGGACAGGGGGCGAGCCCCAGCATTTT. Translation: CASRTGGEPQHF.

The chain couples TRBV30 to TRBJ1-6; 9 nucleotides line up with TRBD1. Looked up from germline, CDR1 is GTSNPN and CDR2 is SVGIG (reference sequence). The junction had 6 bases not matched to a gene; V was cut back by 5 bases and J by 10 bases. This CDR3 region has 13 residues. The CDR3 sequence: CAWRTGGASPLHF. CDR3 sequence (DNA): TGTGCCTGGCGCACAGGGGGCGCCTCACCCCTCCACTTT.

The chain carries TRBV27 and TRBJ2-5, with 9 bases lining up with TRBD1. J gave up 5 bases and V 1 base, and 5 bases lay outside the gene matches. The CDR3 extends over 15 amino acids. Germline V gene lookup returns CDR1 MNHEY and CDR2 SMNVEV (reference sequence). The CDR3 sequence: CASSLWGQGGETQYF. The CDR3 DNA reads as TGTGCCAGCAGTTTATGGGGACAGGGAGGGGAGACCCAGTACTTC.

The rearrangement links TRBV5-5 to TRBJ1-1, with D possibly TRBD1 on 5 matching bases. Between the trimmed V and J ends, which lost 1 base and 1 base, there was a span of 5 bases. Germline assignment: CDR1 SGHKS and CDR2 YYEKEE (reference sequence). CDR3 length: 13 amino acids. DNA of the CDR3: TGTGCCAGCAGCTTGACAGGGAACACTGAAGCTTTCTTT. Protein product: CASSLTGNTEAFF.

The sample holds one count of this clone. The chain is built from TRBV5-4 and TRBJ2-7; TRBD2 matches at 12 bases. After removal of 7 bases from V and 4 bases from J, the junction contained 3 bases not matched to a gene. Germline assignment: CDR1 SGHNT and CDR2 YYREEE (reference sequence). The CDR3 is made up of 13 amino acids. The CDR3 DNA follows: TGTGCCAGCGCCGGGACTAGCGGGTACGAGCAGTACTTC. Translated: CASAGTSGYEQYF.

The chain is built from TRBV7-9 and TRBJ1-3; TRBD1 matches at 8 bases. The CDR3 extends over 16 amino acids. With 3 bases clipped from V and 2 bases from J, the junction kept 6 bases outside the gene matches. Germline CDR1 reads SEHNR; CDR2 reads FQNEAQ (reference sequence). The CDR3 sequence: CASSLAQGVAGNTIYF. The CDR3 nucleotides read TGTGCCAGCAGCTTGGCACAGGGGGTTGCTGGAAACACCATATATTTT.

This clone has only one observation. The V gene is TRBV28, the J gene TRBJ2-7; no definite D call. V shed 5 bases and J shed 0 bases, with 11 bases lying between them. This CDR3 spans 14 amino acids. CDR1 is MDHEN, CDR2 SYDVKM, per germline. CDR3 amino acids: CASSRPGASYEQYF. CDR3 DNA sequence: TGTGCCAGCAGTCGCCCTGGAGCCTCCTACGAGCAGTACTTC.

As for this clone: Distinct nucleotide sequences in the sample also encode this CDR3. The CDR3 sequence is CASSLEGAGYEQYF. In DNA, the CDR3 is TGCGCCAGCAGCTTGGAGGGGGCTGGCTACGAGCAGTACTTC. This chain connects TRBV5-1 to TRBJ2-7; 7 bases are shared with TRBD1. The CDR3 extends over 14 amino acids. The V gene end was trimmed by 0 bases and the J gene end by 3 bases; junction bases not matched to a gene: 3. Germline values: CDR1 SGHRS, CDR2 YFSETQ.

The CDR3 DNA follows: TGCAGCGTTGAAGTTCGAGCTACGGGGACTGAAGCTTTCTTT. Protein sequence: CSVEVRATGTEAFF. The chain carries TRBV29-1 and TRBJ1-1; D call uncertain. Trimming cost V 1 base and J 5 bases, with 14 bases left between them. Germline CDR1 is SQVTM and CDR2 is ANQGSEA. The CDR3 loop spans 14 amino acids.

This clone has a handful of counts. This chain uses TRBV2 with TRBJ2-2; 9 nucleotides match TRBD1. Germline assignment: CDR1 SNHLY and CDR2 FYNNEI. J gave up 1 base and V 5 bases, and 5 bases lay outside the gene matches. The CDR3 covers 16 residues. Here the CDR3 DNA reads TGTGCCAGCAGTTCACAGGGGGCCATGAACACCGGGGAGCTGTTTTTT. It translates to CASSSQGAMNTGELFF.

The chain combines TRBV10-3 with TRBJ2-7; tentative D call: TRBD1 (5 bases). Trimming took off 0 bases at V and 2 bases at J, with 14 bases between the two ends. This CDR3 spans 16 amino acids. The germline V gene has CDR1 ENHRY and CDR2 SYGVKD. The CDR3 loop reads CAISESAHRITYEQYF. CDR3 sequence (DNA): TGTGCCATCAGTGAGTCGGCTCACAGGATAACCTACGAGCAGTACTTC.

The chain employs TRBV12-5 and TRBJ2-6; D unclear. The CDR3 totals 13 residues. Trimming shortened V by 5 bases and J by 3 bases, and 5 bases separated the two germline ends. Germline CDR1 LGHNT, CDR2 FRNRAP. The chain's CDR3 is CASGVYGANVLTF. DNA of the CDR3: TGTGCTAGTGGTGTCTATGGGGCCAACGTCCTGACTTTC.

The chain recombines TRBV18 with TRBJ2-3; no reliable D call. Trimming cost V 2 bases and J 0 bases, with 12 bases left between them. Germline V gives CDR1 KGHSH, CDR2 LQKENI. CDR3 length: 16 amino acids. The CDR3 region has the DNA TGTGCCAGCTCACCAGGCAGAGCCCCTAGCACAGATACGCAGTATTTT. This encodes CASSPGRAPSTDTQYF.

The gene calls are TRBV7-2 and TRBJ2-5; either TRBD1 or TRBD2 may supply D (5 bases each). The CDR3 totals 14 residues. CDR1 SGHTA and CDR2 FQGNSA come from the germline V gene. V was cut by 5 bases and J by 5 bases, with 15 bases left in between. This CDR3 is CASSDRPGRETQYF. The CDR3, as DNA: TGTGCCAGCAGCGACCGACCGGGACGGGAGACCCAGTACTTC.

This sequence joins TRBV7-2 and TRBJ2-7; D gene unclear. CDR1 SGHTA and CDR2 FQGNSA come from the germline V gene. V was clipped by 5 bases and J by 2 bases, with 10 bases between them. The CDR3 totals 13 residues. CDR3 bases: TGTGCCAGCAGCCATCCGGAGCCCTACGAGCAGTACTTC. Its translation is CASSHPEPYEQYF.

Here the CDR3 reads CSASGGKQYF. The CDR3 DNA reads as TGCAGTGCCTCAGGTGGTAAGCAGTACTTC. This rearrangement joins TRBV20-1 to TRBJ2-7; D call uncertain. V was clipped by 6 bases and J by 8 bases, with 11 bases between them. The V gene's germline CDR1 is DFQATT and CDR2 SNEGSKA (reference sequence). CDR3 length: 10 amino acids.

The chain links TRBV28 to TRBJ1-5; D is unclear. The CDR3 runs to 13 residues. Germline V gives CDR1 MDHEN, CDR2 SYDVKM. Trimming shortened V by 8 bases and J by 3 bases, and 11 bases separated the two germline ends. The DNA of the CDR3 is TGTGCCAGCGCCCCCGGGGTCAATCAGCCCCAGCATTTT. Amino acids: CASAPGVNQPQHF.

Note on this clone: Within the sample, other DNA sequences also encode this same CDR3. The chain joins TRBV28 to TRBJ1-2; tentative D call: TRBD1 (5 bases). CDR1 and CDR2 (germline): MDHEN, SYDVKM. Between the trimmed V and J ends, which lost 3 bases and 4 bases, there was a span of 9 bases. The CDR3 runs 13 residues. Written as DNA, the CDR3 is TGTGCCAGCAGTTTTTTCCAGGGCTATGGCTACACCTTC. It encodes CASSFFQGYGYTF.

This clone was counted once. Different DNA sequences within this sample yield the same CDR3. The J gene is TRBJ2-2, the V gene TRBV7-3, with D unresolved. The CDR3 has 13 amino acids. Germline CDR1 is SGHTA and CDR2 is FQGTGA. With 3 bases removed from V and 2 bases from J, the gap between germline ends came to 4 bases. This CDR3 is CASSLTNTGELFF. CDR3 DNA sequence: TGTGCCAGCAGCTTGACTAACACCGGGGAGCTGTTTTTT.

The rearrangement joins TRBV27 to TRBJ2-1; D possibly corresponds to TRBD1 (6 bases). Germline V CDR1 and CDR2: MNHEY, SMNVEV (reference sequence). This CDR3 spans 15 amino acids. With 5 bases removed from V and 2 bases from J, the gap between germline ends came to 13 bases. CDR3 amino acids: CASSPTGIPYNEQFF. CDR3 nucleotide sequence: TGTGCCAGCAGTCCTACAGGGATTCCCTACAATGAGCAGTTCTTC.

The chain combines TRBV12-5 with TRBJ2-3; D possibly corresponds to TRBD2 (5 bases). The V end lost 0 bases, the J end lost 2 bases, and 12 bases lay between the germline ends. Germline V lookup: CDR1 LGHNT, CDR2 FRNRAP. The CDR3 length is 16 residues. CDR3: CASGLVNRGSTDTQYF. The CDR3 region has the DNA TGTGCTAGTGGTTTGGTAAATCGGGGATCCACAGATACGCAGTATTTT.

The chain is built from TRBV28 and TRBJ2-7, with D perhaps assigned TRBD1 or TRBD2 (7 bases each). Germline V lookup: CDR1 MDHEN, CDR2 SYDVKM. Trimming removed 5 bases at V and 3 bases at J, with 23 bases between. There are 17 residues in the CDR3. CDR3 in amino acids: CASSETGTTGMDYEQYF. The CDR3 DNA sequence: TGTGCCAGCAGTGAGACAGGGACTACCGGGATGGACTACGAGCAGTACTTC.